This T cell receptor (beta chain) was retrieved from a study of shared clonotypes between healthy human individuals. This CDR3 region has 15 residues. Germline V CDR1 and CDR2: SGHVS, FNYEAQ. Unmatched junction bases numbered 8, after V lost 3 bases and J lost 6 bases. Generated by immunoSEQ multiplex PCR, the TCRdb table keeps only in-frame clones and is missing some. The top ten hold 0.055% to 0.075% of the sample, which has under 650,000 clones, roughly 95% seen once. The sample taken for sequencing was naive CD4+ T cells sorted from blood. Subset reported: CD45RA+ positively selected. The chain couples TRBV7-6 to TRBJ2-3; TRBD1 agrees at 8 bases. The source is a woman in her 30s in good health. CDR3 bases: TGTGCCAGCAGCTTTAGATCAGGGGGCTGGGATACGCAGTATTTT. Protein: CASSFRSGGWDTQYF.